The sequence of this TCR beta chain was determined in a study of blood T cell repertoires in COVID-19. On the study more broadly: Acute-phase and convalescent COVID-19 samples originated in the United States, Italy and Spain. The cDNA or gDNA used as material had been derived from T cells, B-cell-depleted T cells, or PBMCs.

This clone was observed a few times. Original analysis: Estimation of nucleated cell counts relied on the amplification of reference gene primers. The method was immunoSEQ multiplex PCR; TCRdb's version includes in-frame clones alone and lacks a portion of them. V and J calls and clone size are those listed in that table; D and trimming were worked out from the DNA. The sample yields about 60,000 clones, 90% seen once. Germline loops: CDR1 MNHNS, CDR2 SASEGT. J gave up 3 bases and V 3 bases, and 7 bases lay outside the gene matches. The CDR3 runs 16 residues. Sequencing was carried out using peripheral blood. The V gene is TRBV6-1, the J gene TRBJ2-5; 10 nucleotides line up with TRBD1. This receptor was obtained from a man aged 55-75 years with active COVID-19. This CDR3 reads CASSELGGTGEETQYF. DNA for the CDR3: TGTGCCAGCAGTGAGTTGGGCGGGACAGGGGAAGAGACCCAGTACTTC.